These 26 T cell receptor beta chains came from one sample sequenced in a study of T cell responses to AZD1222 COVID-19 vaccine. The repertoire was sequenced with immunoSEQ multiplex PCR; TCRdb's copy has only in-frame clones and lacks some. The repertoire holds 140,000 to 150,000 clones, around 92% seen once, with roughly 3.4% in the top ten. The material sequenced was peripheral blood, taken 28 days after the second AZD1222 dose. The receptors derive from an adult who received the AZD1222 COVID-19 vaccine.

The chain uses TRBV4-2 and TRBJ1-1; 7 nucleotides agree with TRBD1. Trimming took 1 base from V and 8 from J; bases not matched to a gene: 7. The CDR3 loop spans 14 amino acids. Germline V gives CDR1 LGHNA, CDR2 YNFKEQ. The CDR3 region has the DNA TGTGCCAGCAGCCAAGTCGGAACAGGGGAAGAAGCTTTCTTT. Translation gives CASSQVGTGEEAFF.

The chain uses TRBV11-2 and TRBJ2-1, with 8 bases identical to TRBD1. The CDR3 spans 16 residues. Germline loops: CDR1 SGHAT, CDR2 FQNNGV. The junction had 12 bases not matched to a gene; V was cut back by 5 bases and J by 6 bases. The CDR3 nucleotides read TGTGCCAGCAGCGGGCGAGTACGGACAGGGAGCAATGAGCAGTTCTTC. This encodes CASSGRVRTGSNEQFF.

Remarks on this clone: Other DNA sequences in this specimen translate into the identical CDR3. DNA of the CDR3: TGTGCCAGTAGTATAAAGGGCATGAACACTGAAGCTTTCTTT. Its translation is CASSIKGMNTEAFF. The rearrangement links TRBV19 to TRBJ1-1; D gene uncertain. The germline V gene has CDR1 LNHDA and CDR2 SQIVND (reference sequence). The CDR3 is 14 amino acids. V lost 2 bases, J lost 0 bases, and 7 bases lay in between. The complete variable domain, with remaining parts taken from reference TRBV19 and TRBJ1-1, reads DGGITQSPKYLFRKEGQNVTLSCEQNLNHDAMYWYRQDPGQGLRLIYYSQIVNDFQKGDIAEGYSVSREKKESFPLTVTSAQKNPTAFYLCASSIKGMNTEAFFGQGTRLTVV.

The chain carries TRBV29-1 and TRBJ1-3; D ambiguous. From germline, CDR1 is SQVTM and CDR2 ANQGSEA. The CDR3 covers 13 residues. Between the trimmed V and J ends, which lost 4 bases and 0 bases, there was a span of 7 bases. The chain's CDR3 is CSVVVDSGNTIYF. The CDR3 DNA reads as TGCAGCGTTGTCGTAGACTCTGGAAACACCATATATTTT. The entire variable domain, with the rest obtained from reference TRBV29-1 and TRBJ1-3, is as follows: SAVISQKPSRDICQRGTSLTIQCQVDSQVTMMFWYRQQPGQSLTLIATANQGSEATYESGFVIDKFPISRPNLTFSTLTVSNMSPEDSSIYLCSVVVDSGNTIYFGEGSWLTVV.

The V call is TRBV4-3, the J call TRBJ1-2, with D possibly TRBD1 on 6 matching bases. Between the trimmed V and J ends, which lost 0 bases and 5 bases, there was a span of 22 bases. The CDR3 consists of 18 residues. The germline gives CDR1 LGHNA, CDR2 YSLEER. CDR3 nucleotides: TGCGCCAGCAGCCAAGATCTCCCCCCGAGACAGGCAAGTTATGGCTACACCTTC. Residues: CASSQDLPPRQASYGYTF.

This clone was recorded a few times. The rearrangement uses TRBV10-2 and TRBJ2-6; D is unclear. Trimming took off 4 bases at V and 1 base at J, with 2 bases between the two ends. This CDR3 spans 13 amino acids. Per germline, CDR1 WSHSY and CDR2 SAAADI. CDR3 coding DNA: TGCGCCAGCAGTGCTTCTGGGGCCAACGTCCTGACTTTC. This encodes CASSASGANVLTF.

This clone was counted at least ten times. The chain carries TRBV7-9 and TRBJ1-2; a possible D gene is TRBD1 (6 bases). The germline gives CDR1 SEHNR, CDR2 FQNEAQ (reference sequence). The CDR3 is made up of 14 amino acids. Trimming shortened V by 5 bases and J by 7 bases, and 17 bases separated the two germline ends. The CDR3 protein is CASSPRQGIAGYTF. CDR3 nucleotide sequence: TGTGCCAGCAGCCCAAGGCAGGGGATCGCTGGCTACACCTTC.

The chain joins TRBV6-6 to TRBJ2-1; D unclear. The V end was cut by 4 bases, the J end by 8 bases, with 12 bases between. Germline V gene data show CDR1 as MNHNY and CDR2 as SVGAGI (reference sequence). This CDR3 is 13 amino acids long. The CDR3 spells CASSSPSIYEQFF. Here the CDR3 DNA reads TGTGCCAGCAGTTCCCCCAGTATCTATGAGCAGTTCTTC.

The chain uses TRBV18 and TRBJ2-1; no clear D gene. The CDR3 has 12 residues. Trimming left V 3 bases short and J 12 bases short, with 12 bases between. The germline gives CDR1 KGHSH, CDR2 LQKENI. CDR3 sequence: CASSPQGGSQFF. CDR3 nucleotides: TGTGCCAGCTCACCCCAAGGTGGATCGCAGTTCTTC.

The V gene is TRBV5-1, the J gene TRBJ2-3; D possibly corresponds to TRBD2 (6 bases). The germline V and J ends were trimmed by 6 bases and 0 bases, with 14 bases remaining between them. The CDR3 has 15 amino acids. Germline V gene lookup returns CDR1 SGHRS and CDR2 YFSETQ. The CDR3 DNA follows: TGCGCCAGCACCCCAGGTGGAGGGAGCACAGATACGCAGTATTTT. Residues: CASTPGGGSTDTQYF.

The chain couples TRBV28 to TRBJ1-2, with unresolved D. V dropped 10 bases and J dropped 0 bases, with 6 bases sitting between them. The germline gives CDR1 MDHEN, CDR2 SYDVKM. There are 11 residues in the CDR3. CDR3 nucleotides: TGTGCCACCACAGCTAACTATGGCTACACCTTC. Its translation is CATTANYGYTF.

The chain joins TRBV6-5 to TRBJ1-5; D not resolved. V was shortened by 0 bases and J by 6 bases, with 12 bases between the two germline ends. The CDR3 consists of 15 residues. Germline assignment: CDR1 MNHEY and CDR2 SVGAGI. CDR3 in DNA: TGTGCCAGCAGTTACTCATCAGAAGCAGGTCAGCCCCAGCATTTT. Translated: CASSYSSEAGQPQHF.

The V and J genes are TRBV19 and TRBJ2-2; TRBD1 might be the D (5 bases). Per the germline V gene, CDR1 is LNHDA and CDR2 is SQIVND (reference sequence). The CDR3 is 15 amino acids. Trimming removed 7 bases from V and 3 bases from J, with 15 bases in between. For the CDR3, the DNA is TGTGCCAGTAAGCCTCAGGGTCGCGACACCGGGGAGCTGTTTTTT. Translated, it gives CASKPQGRDTGELFF.

The rearrangement links TRBV28 to TRBJ1-5, with a weak D call TRBD1 (5 bases). Trimming took 1 base from V and 6 from J, leaving 13 bases between them. This CDR3 spans 15 amino acids. Germline V gene sequence: CDR1 MDHEN, CDR2 SYDVKM. As DNA, the CDR3 is TGTGCCAGCAGTTTATCTAGGGGAATGGGTCAGCCCCAGCATTTT. Amino acid sequence: CASSLSRGMGQPQHF.

This clone was detected a few times. The chain is built from TRBV4-1 and TRBJ1-3; 8 nucleotides align to TRBD1. The ends lost 1 base at V and 3 bases at J; junction bases unmatched: 11. This CDR3 contains 18 residues. Germline CDR1 is MGHRA and CDR2 is YSYEKL. CDR3: CASSQGGRGRGLGNTIYF. The CDR3, as DNA: TGCGCCAGCAGCCAAGGGGGAAGAGGCAGGGGGCTTGGAAACACCATATATTTT.

In DNA form, the CDR3 reads TGTGCCAGCTCACCAAGGGACGGGACGGCTGGCTACACCTTC. Amino acids: CASSPRDGTAGYTF. The V call is TRBV18, the J call TRBJ1-2, with D possibly matching TRBD1 (5 bases). The V gene's germline CDR1 is KGHSH and CDR2 LQKENI. This CDR3 region has 14 residues. Trimming removed 2 bases at V and 7 bases at J, with 14 bases between. Complete variable domain (other parts from reference TRBV18 and TRBJ1-2): NAGVMQNPRHLVRRRGQEARLRCSPMKGHSHVYWYRQLPEEGLKFMVYLQKENIIDESGMPKERFSAEFPKEGPSILRIQQVVRGDSAAYFCASSPRDGTAGYTFGSGTRLTVV.

The chain uses TRBV6-6 and TRBJ1-3, with 9 bases aligning to TRBD1. CDR1 is MNHNY and CDR2 is SVGAGI in the germline V gene (reference sequence). V shed 5 bases, J shed 0 bases, and the junction held 5 bases outside the gene matches. The CDR3 consists of 16 residues. The CDR3 here is CASSPGQGSSGNTIYF. CDR3 in DNA: TGTGCCAGCAGTCCAGGACAGGGGAGCTCTGGAAACACCATATATTTT.

The chain joins TRBV18 to TRBJ1-6; D remains unclear. Germline assignment: CDR1 KGHSH and CDR2 LQKENI. There are 14 residues in the CDR3. Deletions cut 4 bases from V and 6 bases from J, with 10 bases between. DNA of the CDR3: TGTGCCAGCTCACGGGAAAGGTCTAATTCACCCCTCCACTTT. Its protein product is CASSRERSNSPLHF.

The chain is built from TRBV4-2 and TRBJ1-1; D call uncertain. The CDR3 is 13 amino acids. V was pared by 1 base and J by 3 bases, with 6 bases between. Germline V gene sequence: CDR1 LGHNA, CDR2 YNFKEQ. The chain's CDR3 is CASSQGPDTEAFF. Here the CDR3 DNA reads TGTGCCAGCAGCCAAGGGCCGGACACTGAAGCTTTCTTT.

This clone was picked up a small number of times. The rearrangement links TRBV6-4 to TRBJ2-1, with a tentative D call TRBD2 (7 bases). Looked up from germline, CDR1 is MRHNA and CDR2 is SNTAGT. Trimming took 6 bases from V and 6 from J, leaving 21 bases between them. This CDR3 is built from 16 residues. The CDR3, as DNA: TGTGCCAGCAGCCCGGGGGCGGGAGAGCATTCCAATGAGCAGTTCTTC. It codes for CASSPGAGEHSNEQFF.

The rearrangement joins TRBV18 to TRBJ2-7; D may be TRBD1 (7 bases). V was clipped by 4 bases and J by 2 bases, with 15 bases between them. The CDR3 spans 15 residues. The germline gives CDR1 KGHSH, CDR2 LQKENI. The CDR3 DNA follows: TGTGCCAGCTCACTGGAGACAGGGAGGACCTACGAGCAGTACTTC. Translating gives CASSLETGRTYEQYF.

This chain connects TRBV18 to TRBJ2-5; no firm D call. V gave up 6 bases and J gave up 9 bases, with 11 bases separating them. The CDR3 is 11 residues long. Germline assignment: CDR1 KGHSH and CDR2 LQKENI. Here the CDR3 DNA reads TGTGCCAGCTCGAAAAACGCCCCCCAGTACTTC. Its protein product is CASSKNAPQYF.

The V and J genes are TRBV19 and TRBJ1-5; the match to TRBD1 covers 7 bases. Trimming cost V 6 bases and J 4 bases; bases outside gene matches: 3. This CDR3 is built from 13 residues. Germline CDR1 is LNHDA and CDR2 is SQIVND (reference sequence). The CDR3 DNA follows: TGTGCCAGTAGATGGACAGGTAATCAGCCCCAGCATTTT. Its translation: CASRWTGNQPQHF.

This clone was counted once. V is TRBV3-1 (or the pseudogene TRBV3-2) and J is TRBJ1-2; maybe TRBD1 (6 bases). Germline V gene lookup returns CDR1 LGHDT and CDR2 YNNKEL (reference sequence). This CDR3 has 12 residues. V lost 7 bases and J lost 4, with 10 bases in between. The CDR3, as DNA: TGTGCCAGCAAAGGGGGTTTCTATGGCTACACCTTC. Translation gives CASKGGFYGYTF.

The V call is TRBV28, the J call TRBJ1-1; D remains unclear. CDR3 length: 13 residues. V lost 4 bases and J lost 3, with 9 bases in between. Per the germline V gene, CDR1 is MDHEN and CDR2 is SYDVKM. DNA of the CDR3: TGTGCCAGCAGTTCCGGGCTTTACACTGAAGCTTTCTTT. As protein: CASSSGLYTEAFF.

This CDR3 reads CASSPRASGRVTEQFF. DNA for the CDR3: TGTGCCAGCTCACCACGTGCTAGCGGGAGGGTCACTGAGCAGTTCTTC. The chain combines TRBV18 with TRBJ2-1; 12 bases line up with TRBD2. The CDR3 has 16 amino acids. The germline V gene has CDR1 KGHSH and CDR2 LQKENI. V trimming: 1 base; J trimming: 9 bases; junction bases outside the gene matches: 7.